This section outlines one T cell receptor beta chain sequence together with its context. The V gene end was trimmed by 7 bases and the J gene end by 9 bases; junction bases not matched to a gene: 3. The CDR3 is made up of 12 amino acids. This sample stems from a study of blood T cell repertoires in COVID-19. Study-wide context: Researchers got acute and convalescent COVID-19 samples from the United States, Italy and Spain. T cells, B-cell-depleted T cells, or PBMCs supplied cDNA or gDNA.

Original methodology: Reference gene primers were amplified, and this amplification served to estimate nucleated cell counts. The table came from immunoSEQ multiplex PCR; TCRdb's copy has only in-frame clones and leaves some out. The D gene and trimming were derived from the DNA, and the V and J assignments and clone size from that table. Among about 130,000 clones listed, around 80% were seen once. The clonotype was recovered from a woman in her forties or fifties with acute or convalescent COVID-19. This chain links TRBV12-3 or TRBV12-4 with TRBJ1-6; 7 bases align to TRBD1. The source material was peripheral blood. The CDR3 spells CASNRDSSPLHF. CDR3 nucleotides: TGTGCCAGCAACAGGGACAGTTCACCCCTCCACTTT.